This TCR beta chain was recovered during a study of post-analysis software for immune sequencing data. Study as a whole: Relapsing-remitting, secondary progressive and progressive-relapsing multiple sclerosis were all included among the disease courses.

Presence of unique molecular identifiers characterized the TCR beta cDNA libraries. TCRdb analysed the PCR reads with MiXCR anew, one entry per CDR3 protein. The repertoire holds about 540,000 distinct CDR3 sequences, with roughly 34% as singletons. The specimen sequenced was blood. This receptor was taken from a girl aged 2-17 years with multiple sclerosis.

CDR3 sequence (DNA): TGTGCCAGCAGGGACACCCATACGCAGTATTTT. Translated: CASRDTHTQYF. V usage is TRBV6-1 and J usage is TRBJ2-3; perhaps TRBD1 as D (5 bases). V gave up 6 bases and J gave up 7 bases, with 8 bases separating them. Germline values: CDR1 MNHNS, CDR2 SASEGT. There are 11 residues in the CDR3.